What follows are 22 T cell receptor beta chains derived from one specimen sequenced in a study of chemoradiotherapy in HPV16-positive cancers. The table came from immunoSEQ multiplex PCR; TCRdb's copy has only in-frame clones and leaves some out. Found here are about 15,000 clones, around 70% of them singletons; the top ten hold 8%. The material was tumor tissue, obtained from a patient who underwent chemoradiotherapy. The source is a human donor with HPV-associated anogenital cancer.

The V and J genes are TRBV5-4 and TRBJ2-7; 10 bases agree with TRBD2. The CDR3 runs to 15 residues. Germline CDR1 and CDR2: SGHNT and YYREEE (reference sequence). V lost 0 bases, J lost 5 bases, and 5 bases stayed unmatched. Here the CDR3 reads CASSLASGRAHEQYF. The CDR3 nucleotides read TGTGCCAGCAGCTTGGCGAGCGGGAGGGCCCACGAGCAGTACTTC.

The gene calls are TRBV27 and TRBJ2-2; 12 positions agree with TRBD2. CDR3 length: 15 residues. V shed 6 bases, J shed 7 bases, and the junction held 6 bases outside the gene matches. The germline V gene has CDR1 MNHEY and CDR2 SMNVEV (reference sequence). CDR3 sequence reads: CASSLLAGGRGELFF. The CDR3 DNA reads as TGTGCCAGCAGCTTACTAGCGGGGGGCCGCGGGGAGCTGTTTTTT.

This chain joins TRBV5-1 and TRBJ1-6; D remains ambiguous. Germline CDR1 and CDR2: SGHRS and YFSETQ. V lost 2 bases and J lost 9, with 12 bases in between. The CDR3 is 14 residues long. Here the CDR3 DNA reads TGCGCCAGCAGCTTTGGCTTCGAGCGTTCACCCCTCCACTTT. This gives the protein CASSFGFERSPLHF.

The rearrangement links TRBV7-9 to TRBJ2-5; 8 bases are shared with TRBD1. CDR1 and CDR2 from the germline V gene are SEHNR and FQNEAQ (reference sequence). The J segment lost 5 bases and the V segment lost 5 bases, leaving 13 bases of the junction unmatched. This CDR3 has 16 amino acids. CDR3 loop: CASSADLTGEVETQYF. The CDR3 region has the DNA TGTGCCAGCAGCGCAGACCTGACAGGGGAGGTGGAGACCCAGTACTTC.

The chain couples TRBV11-2 to TRBJ2-2; a weak D match, TRBD2 (7 bases). Trimming cost V 7 bases and J 4 bases, with 19 bases left between them. CDR3 size: 16 residues. Germline V gives CDR1 SGHAT, CDR2 FQNNGV. The CDR3 sequence: CASNEDGAGATGELFF. CDR3 nucleotides: TGTGCCAGCAACGAAGACGGGGCGGGGGCCACCGGGGAGCTGTTTTTT.

This chain's CDR3 is CASSSTAGNQETQYF. CDR3 nucleotide sequence: TGTGCCAGCAGCTCTACAGCGGGGAACCAAGAGACCCAGTACTTC. The J gene is TRBJ2-5, the V gene TRBV11-2, with 7 bases that match TRBD2. In germline, CDR1 is SGHAT, CDR2 FQNNGV. J gave up 0 bases and V 4 bases, and 5 bases lay outside the gene matches. The CDR3 covers 15 residues.

This clone was seen a handful of times. The chain uses TRBV6-1 and TRBJ1-4; D is unresolved. Germline CDR1 is MNHNS and CDR2 is SASEGT. V gave up 1 base and J gave up 6 bases, with 9 bases separating them. The CDR3 extends over 14 amino acids. Written as DNA, the CDR3 is TGTGCCAGCAGTGAAGGGCAGAGATATGAAAAACTGTTTTTT. It is translated as CASSEGQRYEKLFF.

This chain joins TRBV11-2 and TRBJ1-2, with 8 bases aligning to TRBD1. Trimming at V came to 4 bases and at J to 4 bases, leaving 5 bases not matched to a gene. In germline, CDR1 is SGHAT, CDR2 FQNNGV. The CDR3 loop spans 14 amino acids. Here the CDR3 reads CASSSDRAGYGYTF. CDR3 DNA sequence: TGTGCCAGCAGCTCGGACAGGGCGGGCTATGGCTACACCTTC.

This clone was seen only once. The chain carries TRBV11-2 and TRBJ2-7; 8 nucleotides match TRBD1. Germline lookup yields CDR1 SGHAT and CDR2 FQNNGV. There are 15 residues in the CDR3. Losses at the gene ends were 0 bases for V and 2 bases for J; bases not matched to a gene: 3. In DNA form, the CDR3 reads TGTGCCAGCAGCTTAGAGCAGGGGGCCGCCTACGAGCAGTACTTC. Protein sequence: CASSLEQGAAYEQYF.

This clone has a handful of counts. The chain has TRBV11-1 and TRBJ2-1; TRBD2 agrees at 13 bases. With V trimmed by 5 bases and J by 7 bases, 5 bases remained unmatched. CDR3 length: 15 amino acids. Germline values: CDR1 SGHAT, CDR2 FQDESV (reference sequence). Here the CDR3 DNA reads TGTGCCAGCAGCATACTAGCGGGAGGGTTTAATGAGCAGTTCTTC. Its translation: CASSILAGGFNEQFF.

The V and J genes are TRBV21-1 and TRBJ2-2; the table calls TRBD1, which could not be checked here. TRBV21-1 corresponds to a pseudogene. The CDR3 spans 15 residues. CDR3 residues: CASSKEKGATGELFF. In nucleotides, the CDR3 is TGTGCCAGCAGCAAAGAAAAGGGGGCAACCGGGGAGCTGTTTTTT.

V and J are TRBV2 and TRBJ1-3, with 7 positions matching TRBD1. The CDR3 extends over 14 amino acids. Germline loops: CDR1 SNHLY, CDR2 FYNNEI. J was trimmed by 3 bases and V by 11 bases; bases with no gene match: 10. The CDR3: CALQRDSYGNTIYF. The CDR3, as DNA: TGTGCCTTGCAGAGGGACAGTTATGGAAACACCATATATTTT.

CDR3 residues: CASSYGTSGSTDTQYF. Written as DNA, the CDR3 is TGTGCCAGCAGCTACGGGACTAGCGGGAGCACAGATACGCAGTATTTT. The chain uses TRBV7-3 and TRBJ2-3, with 12 bases matching TRBD2. Germline lookup yields CDR1 SGHTA and CDR2 FQGTGA. The CDR3 spans 16 residues. Trimming at V came to 4 bases and at J to 0 bases, leaving 2 bases not matched to a gene.

The gene calls are TRBV5-1 and TRBJ2-1, with 9 bases fitting TRBD1. This CDR3 comprises 15 residues. Germline trimming cut 3 bases from V and 5 bases from J; bases unmatched to any gene: 6. Germline values: CDR1 SGHRS, CDR2 YFSETQ. CDR3 loop: CASSSGQGWDNEQFF. As DNA, the CDR3 is TGCGCCAGCAGCTCTGGACAGGGGTGGGACAATGAGCAGTTCTTC.

This clone was counted a few times. This CDR3 is CASSLAAGGFTDTQYF. The CDR3 DNA reads TGTGCCAGCAGTTTAGCAGCGGGGGGGTTCACAGATACGCAGTATTTT. This chain connects TRBV27 to TRBJ2-3; 10 bases map to TRBD2. Germline assignment: CDR1 MNHEY and CDR2 SMNVEV (reference sequence). V lost 2 bases and J lost 2; bases outside the gene matches: 4. The CDR3 contains 16 residues.

The V and J genes are TRBV5-1 and TRBJ1-2, with D perhaps matching TRBD1 (5 bases). Germline CDR1 reads SGHRS; CDR2 reads YFSETQ. The CDR3 covers 15 residues. V lost 0 bases, J lost 6 bases, and 15 bases lay in between. CDR3 DNA: TGCGCCAGCAGCTTGGTTGGGACCCCGAGGGATGGCTACACCTTC. Protein: CASSLVGTPRDGYTF. Looking up the rest from reference TRBV5-1 and TRBJ1-2 gives the full variable domain: KAGVTQTPRYLIKTRGQQVTLSCSPISGHRSVSWYQQTPGQGLQFLFEYFSETQRNKGNFPGRFSGRQFSNSRSEMNVSTLELGDSALYLCASSLVGTPRDGYTFGSGTRLTVV.

The chain recombines TRBV7-2 with TRBJ1-2, with a weak D call TRBD1 (5 bases). The CDR3 is 15 amino acids. V was cut by 1 base and J by 6 bases, with 15 bases left in between. CDR1 and CDR2 (germline): SGHTA, FQGNSA. This CDR3 reads CASSLEWQGNNGYTF. Here the CDR3 DNA reads TGTGCCAGCAGCTTAGAGTGGCAGGGAAATAATGGCTACACCTTC.

The sample holds a few counts of this clone. The chain uses TRBV27 and TRBJ1-5, with D perhaps matching TRBD1 (6 bases). Trimming removed 4 bases at V and 6 bases at J, with 16 bases between. The CDR3 consists of 15 residues. Per the germline V gene, CDR1 is MNHEY and CDR2 is SMNVEV (reference sequence). In nucleotides, the CDR3 is TGTGCCAGCAGTTCTAACAGGGAAGAAGGTCAGCCCCAGCATTTT. It is translated as CASSSNREEGQPQHF.

This clone was detected once. The genes are TRBV7-2 and TRBJ1-5; 7 bases are a match to TRBD1. The CDR3 has 15 residues. Germline trimming cut 5 bases from V and 2 bases from J; bases unmatched to any gene: 6. The germline gives CDR1 SGHTA, CDR2 FQGNSA. CDR3 amino acids: CASSPRQGGNQPQHF. The CDR3 bases are TGTGCCAGCAGCCCAAGACAGGGAGGCAATCAGCCCCAGCATTTT.

The V gene is TRBV5-1, the J gene TRBJ1-4, with D uncertain. V lost 5 bases, J lost 0 bases, and 11 bases lay in between. In germline, CDR1 is SGHRS, CDR2 YFSETQ. CDR3 size: 15 residues. CDR3 nucleotides: TGCGCCAGCAGAGTAGGAGATCCAACTAATGAAAAACTGTTTTTT. Translation: CASRVGDPTNEKLFF.

The rearrangement links TRBV6-1 to TRBJ1-2; maybe TRBD1 (6 bases). From germline, CDR1 is MNHNS and CDR2 SASEGT. The CDR3 runs to 15 residues. V lost 2 bases and J 8 bases, leaving 18 bases between the germline ends. CDR3 bases: TGTGCCAGCAGTGAATTGAGGACAGTAAGACGGGGCTACACCTTC. It encodes CASSELRTVRRGYTF.

The chain couples TRBV5-1 to TRBJ2-1; TRBD1 matches at 11 bases. The CDR3 loop spans 15 amino acids. V shed 4 bases and J 9 bases; nucleotides not matched to a gene: 9. Germline V gene sequence: CDR1 SGHRS, CDR2 YFSETQ. The CDR3 loop reads CASSPGQGAEGEQFF. CDR3 bases: TGCGCCAGCAGCCCTGGACAGGGGGCAGAGGGTGAGCAGTTCTTC.